Below are 13 T cell receptor beta chains sequenced from a single sample in a study of CD8 T cells in Susac syndrome. The RNA, about 0.45 to 1 ug, was put through reverse transcription using random hexamers. A single record per CDR3 protein comes from TCRdb applying MiXCR to the immunoSEQ multiplex PCR reads. In the table there are 200,000 or so distinct CDR3 sequences, roughly 96% of which are singletons. The sequenced material came from CD4+ T cells from PBMCs. These receptors came from a human donor with multiple sclerosis.

The V gene is TRBV3-1, the J gene TRBJ2-7; 8 bases align to TRBD1. The CDR3 runs to 14 residues. Unmatched junction bases numbered 4, after V lost 1 base and J lost 5 bases. Per germline, CDR1 LGHDT and CDR2 YNNKEL (reference sequence). CDR3 in amino acids: CASSQGPGGDEQYF. In DNA form, the CDR3 reads TGTGCCAGCAGCCAAGGGCCAGGGGGCGACGAGCAGTACTTC.

The V call is TRBV19, the J call TRBJ2-1; D unclear. Per the germline V gene, CDR1 is LNHDA and CDR2 is SQIVND (reference sequence). Trimming cost V 6 bases and J 0 bases, with 18 bases left between them. The CDR3 contains 17 residues. The CDR3 region has the DNA TGTGCCAGTAGAGGATATGACGGGCTGAGCTCCTACAATGAGCAGTTCTTC. This codes for CASRGYDGLSSYNEQFF.

This sequence joins TRBV30 and TRBJ2-5; 12 bases align to TRBD2. V was pared by 2 bases and J by 4 bases, with 11 bases of the junction left unmatched. The CDR3 totals 17 residues. Germline V gene data show CDR1 as GTSNPN and CDR2 as SVGIG (reference sequence). The CDR3 protein is CAWSPTRGLAGLETQYF. The CDR3 bases are TGTGCCTGGAGTCCGACCAGAGGACTAGCGGGGCTAGAGACCCAGTACTTC.

This clonotype has a single count. CDR3 protein: CASSVRRSNSPLHF. The CDR3 DNA sequence: TGTGCCAGCAGCGTGAGGCGGTCTAATTCACCCCTCCACTTT. The chain uses TRBV9 and TRBJ1-6; D is uncertain. CDR1 and CDR2 (germline): SGDLS, YYNGEE. This CDR3 has 14 amino acids. V lost 2 bases, J lost 6 bases, and 9 bases lay in between.

The gene calls are TRBV19 and TRBJ2-3; D assignment may be TRBD1 or TRBD2 (5 bases each). Trimming pared 6 bases from V and 6 bases from J, leaving 19 bases between. This CDR3 is built from 15 residues. The germline gives CDR1 LNHDA, CDR2 SQIVND (reference sequence). DNA for the CDR3: TGTGCCAGTAGCAAACTAGAGGGGACGACTGATACGCAGTATTTT. Translated, it gives CASSKLEGTTDTQYF. Combining the CDR3 with reference TRBV19 and TRBJ2-3 gives the whole variable domain DGGITQSPKYLFRKEGQNVTLSCEQNLNHDAMYWYRQDPGQGLRLIYYSQIVNDFQKGDIAEGYSVSREKKESFPLTVTSAQKNPTAFYLCASSKLEGTTDTQYFGPGTRLTVL.

The CDR3 here is CSVRGSGSSYNEQFF. The CDR3 DNA is TGCAGCGTTCGGGGTAGCGGGAGCTCCTACAATGAGCAGTTCTTC. The gene calls are TRBV29-1 and TRBJ2-1; TRBD2 aligns across 9 bases. CDR1 and CDR2 (germline): SQVTM, ANQGSEA. The ends lost 5 bases at V and 0 bases at J; junction bases unmatched: 5. This CDR3 contains 15 residues.

The rearrangement links TRBV19 to TRBJ2-1, with 8 bases fitting TRBD1. Germline trimming cut 4 bases from V and 5 bases from J; bases unmatched to any gene: 4. Per germline, CDR1 LNHDA and CDR2 SQIVND (reference sequence). CDR3 length: 14 amino acids. The CDR3 loop is CASSTRQGNNEQFF. CDR3 sequence (DNA): TGTGCCAGTAGTACCAGACAGGGGAACAATGAGCAGTTCTTC.

The chain recombines TRBV20-1 with TRBJ1-1; no definite D call. CDR3 length equals 13 residues. CDR1 and CDR2 from the germline V gene are DFQATT and SNEGSKA (reference sequence). Deletions cut 5 bases from V and 3 bases from J, with 13 bases between. CDR3: CSARPIGDTEAFF. In DNA, the CDR3 is TGCAGTGCTCGACCCATCGGGGACACTGAAGCTTTCTTT.

The chain combines TRBV27 with TRBJ2-5; 11 nucleotides agree with TRBD1. The CDR3 is 14 amino acids. The ends lost 5 bases at V and 5 bases at J; junction bases unmatched: 4. Per the germline V gene, CDR1 is MNHEY and CDR2 is SMNVEV (reference sequence). The CDR3 here is CASSKGQGVETQYF. The CDR3 DNA reads as TGTGCCAGCAGTAAGGGACAGGGGGTCGAGACCCAGTACTTC.

V usage is TRBV5-1 and J usage is TRBJ2-7; the D gene is possibly TRBD2 (6 bases). Trimming pared 4 bases from V and 3 bases from J, leaving 20 bases between. There are 16 residues in the CDR3. The germline V gene has CDR1 SGHRS and CDR2 YFSETQ. CDR3 protein: CASSPILREAFYEQYF. In DNA form, the CDR3 reads TGCGCCAGCAGCCCTATCCTGAGGGAGGCCTTCTACGAGCAGTACTTC.

This chain links TRBV7-3 with TRBJ1-1; possible D gene TRBD1, 5 bases. Germline lookup yields CDR1 SGHTA and CDR2 FQGTGA. The CDR3 is 15 amino acids. V was clipped by 1 base and J by 1 base, with 10 bases between them. The CDR3 here is CASSLNGHTNTEAFF. In DNA, the CDR3 is TGTGCCAGCAGCTTAAATGGACATACGAACACTGAAGCTTTCTTT.

The chain couples TRBV4-1 to TRBJ2-7; maybe TRBD2 (5 bases). Germline CDR1 reads MGHRA; CDR2 reads YSYEKL. The CDR3 runs 15 residues. The V gene lost 0 bases and the J gene lost 5 bases, with 14 bases spanning the gap. DNA of the CDR3: TGCGCCAGCAGCCAAGATCCTTCCATCGGGAACGAGCAGTACTTC. Its protein is CASSQDPSIGNEQYF.

The chain is built from TRBV29-1 and TRBJ1-1; perhaps TRBD1 as D (5 bases). V dropped 4 bases and J dropped 6 bases, with 18 bases sitting between them. The CDR3 consists of 14 residues. Germline CDR1 and CDR2: SQVTM and ANQGSEA. CDR3 in amino acids: CSVGPGAGRPEAFF. CDR3 nucleotides: TGCAGCGTTGGGCCCGGGGCGGGGCGCCCTGAAGCTTTCTTT.